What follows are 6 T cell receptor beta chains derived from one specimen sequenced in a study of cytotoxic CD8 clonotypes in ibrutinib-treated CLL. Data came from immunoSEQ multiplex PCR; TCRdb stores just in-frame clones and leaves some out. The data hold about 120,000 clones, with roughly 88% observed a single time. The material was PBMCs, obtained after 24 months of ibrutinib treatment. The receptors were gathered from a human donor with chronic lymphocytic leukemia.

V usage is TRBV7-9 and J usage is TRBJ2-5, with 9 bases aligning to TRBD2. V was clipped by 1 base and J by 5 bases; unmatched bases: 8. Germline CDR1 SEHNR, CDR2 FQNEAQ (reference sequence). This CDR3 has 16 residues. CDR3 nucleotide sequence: TGTGCCAGCAGCTTAGGAAGTGCGGGGGGGGCTGAGACCCAGTACTTC. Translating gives CASSLGSAGGAETQYF.

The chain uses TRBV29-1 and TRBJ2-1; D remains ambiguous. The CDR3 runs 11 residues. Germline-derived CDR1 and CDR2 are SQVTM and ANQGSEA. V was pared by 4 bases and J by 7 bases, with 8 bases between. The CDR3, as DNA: TGCAGCGTTGCTTCTAGTAATGAGCAGTTCTTC. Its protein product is CSVASSNEQFF.

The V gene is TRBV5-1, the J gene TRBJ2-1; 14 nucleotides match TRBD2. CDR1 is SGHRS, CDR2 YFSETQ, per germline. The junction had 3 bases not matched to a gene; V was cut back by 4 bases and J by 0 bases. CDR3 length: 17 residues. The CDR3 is CASSTGTSGSSYNEQFF. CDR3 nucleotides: TGCGCCAGCAGCACCGGGACTAGCGGGAGCTCCTACAATGAGCAGTTCTTC. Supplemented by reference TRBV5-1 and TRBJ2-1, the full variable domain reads KAGVTQTPRYLIKTRGQQVTLSCSPISGHRSVSWYQQTPGQGLQFLFEYFSETQRNKGNFPGRFSGRQFSNSRSEMNVSTLELGDSALYLCASSTGTSGSSYNEQFFGPGTRLTVL.

The CDR3 reads CASSLWGTGGASGEKLFF. For the CDR3, the DNA is TGTGCCAGCAGTTTATGGGGGACAGGGGGCGCCTCTGGTGAAAAACTGTTTTTT. This sequence joins TRBV27 and TRBJ1-4; 12 nucleotides match TRBD1. The V gene end was trimmed by 1 base and the J gene end by 7 bases; junction bases not matched to a gene: 10. Germline V gives CDR1 MNHEY, CDR2 SMNVEV (reference sequence). This CDR3 region has 18 residues.

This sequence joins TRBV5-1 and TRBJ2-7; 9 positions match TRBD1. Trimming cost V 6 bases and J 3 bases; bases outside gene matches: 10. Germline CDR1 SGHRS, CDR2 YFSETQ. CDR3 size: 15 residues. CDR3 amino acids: CASKDLGTGHYEQYF. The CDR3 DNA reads TGCGCCAGCAAGGACTTGGGGACAGGGCACTACGAGCAGTACTTC. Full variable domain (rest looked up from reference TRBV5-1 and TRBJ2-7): KAGVTQTPRYLIKTRGQQVTLSCSPISGHRSVSWYQQTPGQGLQFLFEYFSETQRNKGNFPGRFSGRQFSNSRSEMNVSTLELGDSALYLCASKDLGTGHYEQYFGPGTRLTVT.

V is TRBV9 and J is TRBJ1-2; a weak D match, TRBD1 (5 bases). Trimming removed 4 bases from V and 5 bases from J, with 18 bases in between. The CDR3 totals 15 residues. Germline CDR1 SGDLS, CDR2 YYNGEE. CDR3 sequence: CASSPRYWGGYGYTF. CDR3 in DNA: TGTGCCAGCAGCCCTAGGTATTGGGGGGGGTATGGCTACACCTTC.